Sequencing of this T cell receptor (beta chain) was carried out in a study of cytomegalovirus exposure and HLA in healthy donors (dated by TCRdb to the late 2010s). About the full investigation: In an earlier analysis of some 550 of the donors, 276 Gb of sequence data and some 120 million unique TCR beta sequences from 150 million to 200 million T cells were reported. Besides the first cohort of 550 to 750 subjects, a separate validation cohort made up of over a hundred different subjects was used. HLA typing included class I and class II loci at four-digit resolution. A later genetic analysis used genome-wide SNP genotypes for about 60% of the roughly 700 donors, treating that subset as a discovery cohort. Among the roughly 400 genotyped donors, 75% to 90% belonged to the genetic ancestry cluster associated with self-reported Caucasian donors. Among roughly 400 genotyped donors of the cohort, an average of approximately 200,000 unique TCR beta nucleotide sequences was sequenced per donor, of which 15% to 20% were non-productive. The study was designed to test whether signatures of past pathogen exposure could be identified by cataloging public T cell receptors. The number of typed donors differed by locus: roughly 629-640 for A, B, C, DRB1 and DQB1; 500 to 550 for DQA1; some 590 for DPA1; and roughly 470 for DPB1. Rather than drawing on any new phenotypic data, the later analysis identified candidate immune exposures from TCR beta sequences and the way those sequences occurred across donors. The study combined high-throughput TCR immunosequencing, statistical association of individual TCRs with disease status, and machine learning to predict cytomegalovirus infection status. All discovery cohort repertoires had been generated using a single sequencing platform. The T cell repertoires of 670 or so subjects were profiled by immunosequencing and related to cytomegalovirus serostatus. About 300 gigabases of sequencing data and 75 million to 85 million unique TCR sequences made up an early release that covered roughly 670 HLA-typed donors. Donor age, sex, ethnicity and CMV serostatus were compiled alongside the repertoire data. Because of strong linkage in the cohort, 5 or 6 DR-DQ haplotypes were treated as single units for association and clustering. To study patterns of TCR occurrence, a later analysis re-analyzed previously published TCR beta repertoires from 700 or so donors and added high-resolution HLA genotyping. An earlier analysis of 587 of the donors used high-throughput TCR beta sequencing to judge whether each TCR beta V gene segment behaved as functional or pseudogenic.

The CDR3 runs 16 amino acids, cysteine and phenylalanine included. Kept here is only the CDR3 DNA, which spans 48 bases and is read in frame from base 1. V lost 7 bases and J lost 3 bases, and the count of bases not matched to a germline gene is 10. CDR1 and CDR2, looked up from the germline V gene, are MDHEN and SYDVKM. What the authors observed across the whole study: In a later analysis, several top co-occurrence clusters were reported to appear linked to parvovirus B19, influenza, CMV and Epstein-Barr virus. In this cohort, only TCR beta chains were sequenced, and detectable features were limited by the absence of alpha or paired-chain data. A total of 150 to 200 TCR beta chains were listed by the study as associated with cytomegalovirus. HLA typing was unavailable for some donors at each locus, so association tests used only the typed subset. A later genetic analysis associated a missense DCLRE1C variant with V-gene and J-gene trimming of TCR beta chains, and an independent cohort replicated the association. Compared with equally common non-associated chains, HLA-associated TCR beta chains in a later analysis were more clonally expanded and had lower generation probabilities. According to a later analysis, most CMV-associated TCR beta chains appeared to be HLA-restricted, and the HLA associations seemed to be driven largely by CMV exposure. Sequencing depth was assumed to be roughly uniform across donors in the presence/absence analyses, though that assumption may not hold. Three of the identified cytomegalovirus-associated TCR beta chains were confirmed in vitro to be specific for cytomegalovirus antigens. An earlier analysis of approximately 500 of the donors showed that most TCR beta V segments appeared in productive rearrangements either about 87% or about 30% of the time, which broadly matched IMGT annotations. Specific HLA alleles were associated with 15,000 to 20,000 TCR beta sequences at a false discovery rate of 0.05 in a later analysis. Assigning TCR associations to individual alleles was difficult when HLA alleles, especially DR and DQ, strongly co-occurred. Compared with the roughly 670-donor mean, donors in an Asian-associated ancestry cluster had fewer N-insertions in productive TCRs, according to a later genetic analysis. A cluster of highly shared sequence variants was judged likely to be a technical artifact of the sequencing pipeline. According to the authors, the approach could potentially be generalized to other disease states and immunological phenotypes. Around 16 rarely observed V segments, including chromosome 9 orphons, were excluded from the earlier analysis of several hundred of the donors because counts were too low. The classifier was reported to diagnose cytomegalovirus status with high specificity and sensitivity in both the original cohort and the validation cohort. Because the 87-base-pair reads could not distinguish some IMGT-functional V segments, including TRBV6-2 and TRBV6-3, those segments were excluded. A further reported finding was that TCR beta sequences accurately predicted the HLA-A and HLA-B alleles for most subjects in the first cohort. Linkage disequilibrium might explain the correlated functional status among segregating V segments, but an unknown experimental factor could not be ruled out. CMV serostatus was the only immune exposure information available for the cohort. In a later analysis, the rate of TCR association differed among HLA loci, with DRB1 alleles having the most associated TCRs and HLA-C alleles having the fewest. While some public TCRs were present in many individuals, most TCR sequences turned up only very rarely across donors.

As concerns this clone: Its cognate antigen has yet to be identified. Per-base quality was not reported, and no clone a single base away is much larger than it.

The protocol used for the library was the immunoSEQ multiplex PCR assay. For the multiplex PCR, a mixture combining 60 forward primers for TCR Vbeta segments and 13 reverse primers for TCR Jbeta segments was used. A multiplex PCR assay on genomic DNA amplified the CDR3 region of rearranged TCR beta genes. Amplified TCR beta libraries were sequenced as 87-base-pair reads on the Illumina HiSeq System. Turning to the authors' computational methods: A later analysis tallied 80 million to 95 million unique TCR beta chains across the 640 or so repertoires, and around 10 million of those chains were shared by two or more donors. Raw reads were error-corrected and collapsed into unique sequences by a nearest-neighbor algorithm in which closely related sequences were merged to remove PCR and sequencing errors. CDR3 sequences were aligned to IMGT reference sequences to assign V, D and J gene segments. Each retained sequence needed at least a six-nucleotide match to both a V gene segment and a J gene segment. Rearrangements were classified as productive when the CDR3 lacked stop codons and remained in frame with V and J, and all other rearrangements were classified as non-productive. CDR3 was defined by IMGT convention, running from the second conserved V-encoded cysteine to the conserved J-encoded phenylalanine. The earlier analysis of fewer than 700 of the donors excluded sequences that lacked an unambiguous match to a single V gene segment. An earlier analysis of several hundred of the donors called V segments functional above 56.7% productive rearrangements and segregating when the between-donor standard deviation exceeded 5%. To diagnose cytomegalovirus status from the catalog of TCR beta chain sequences, a statistical classification framework was built. In a later analysis, V and J genes were assigned by comparing TCR nucleotide sequences against IMGT/GENE-DB human TR gene sequences. A later analysis assigned CDR3 sequences and most-parsimonious VDJ recombination scenarios with the TCRdist pipeline. A later analysis defined each TCR beta chain by its CDR3 amino acid sequence plus V-gene family, and excluded reads lacking a unique V-gene family. As a way to deal with suspected cross-contamination and a sequencing artifact, a later analysis dropped under 600 nucleotide sequences that were highly shared and had low generation probability. In a later analysis, a clonal expansion index for each public chain was calculated from normalized within-repertoire ranks of inferred template counts. A later analysis computed generation probabilities with a VDJ recombination model fitted to out-of-frame rearrangements, and checked the results against IGoR. In a later analysis, TCR-TCR, TCR-HLA and TCR-CMV co-occurrence was scored with hypergeometric tests, and a repertoire-size bias correction was applied to TCR pairs. False discovery rates were estimated in a later analysis by permuting HLA or CMV assignments 20 times. A later analysis grouped co-occurring TCRs with DBSCAN, adding TCRdist sequence similarity when clustering within HLA-allele-positive subsets. Co-occurrence clustering excluded repertoires with fewer than 30,000 or more than 120,000 public chains, plus five with anomalous nucleotide sharing. Held by TCRdb, this immuneACCESS table contains in-frame sequences only and omits some clones. Under half of the omission traces to an unresolved V gene where checked; the cause of the rest is unknown. V and J calls and clone size are as listed in that table; D and trimming were resolved from the DNA. This sample is represented by some 180,000 clones; approximately 82% of them were singletons. About 1.7% of the sample goes to the ten largest clones.

The cohort was made up of approximately 700 healthy bone marrow donors. Cohort members were all nominally healthy when sampled, although unrecorded immune exposures were likely present. The donor was CMV seronegative and was included in the group of a few hundred seronegative cohort members. Every donor gave a peripheral blood sample, and the peripheral blood mononuclear cells from that sample were used for TCR beta sequencing. The Qiagen DNeasy Blood Extraction Kit was used to extract genomic DNA from the blood cell samples. In this chain, TRBV28 is recombined with TRBJ2-3; 10 bases in the middle match TRBD2. The sequenced sample consisted of PBMCs. The sequence came from a woman aged 18-29 years in good health and CMV-seronegative. The DNA sequence is TGTGCCAGCACCCTAGCGGGAGAGGTAGGAACAGATACGCAGTATTTT. This is translated as CASTLAGEVGTDTQYF. Here the CDR3 is joined to the reference TRBV28 and TRBJ2-3 genes, and the full variable domain is: DVKVTQSSRYLVKRTGEKVFLECVQDMDHENMFWYRQDPGLGLRLIYFSYDVKMKEKGDIPEGYSVSREKKERFSLILESASTNQTSMYLCASTLAGEVGTDTQYFGPGTRLTVL.